This TCR beta chain was recovered during a study of Ad26.COV2.S vaccination and SARS-CoV-2 variants. As for the study in general: Donor had been placed in the Ad26.COV2.S arm of the COV1001 trial. Donor got 5x10^10 or 1x10^11 viral particles of Ad26.COV2.S. Study-wide results and limits: Vaccine recipients showed a spike-specific TCR breadth that was higher than in placebo recipients. Reported post-vaccination CD8+ and CD4+ T cell responses to spike showed substantial breadth.

The treatment is: 15 to 20 received Ad26.COV2.S at low or high dose, single or two shots; about five received placebo; per-sample allocation not given. Day 63 after the first injection of vaccine or placebo was the sampling time. Germline V gene lookup returns CDR1 LGHDT and CDR2 YNNKEL (reference sequence). The V gene lost 0 bases and the J gene lost 1 base, with 9 bases spanning the gap. The CDR3 is 16 residues long. Assay: immunoSEQ multiplex PCR; the TCRdb copy retains only in-frame clones and omits some. Here the sample spans just under 250,000 clones, over 75% being singletons. This clone has a count of ten or more. Its target is unknown.

The rearrangement joins TRBV3-1 (or the pseudogene TRBV3-2) to TRBJ2-2; D is possibly TRBD1 or TRBD2 (6 bases each). The TCR comes from a person aged 18 to 59 who received the Ad26.COV2.S COVID-19 vaccine or a placebo. Specimen: peripheral blood, collected in a trial of Ad26.COV2.S vaccine versus placebo. The CDR3 DNA reads TGTGCCAGCAGCCAAGAGGGGGGCGGGAACACCGGGGAGCTGTTTTTT. Residues: CASSQEGGGNTGELFF.